This TCR beta chain stems from a study of long-term antiretroviral therapy in people with HIV. The samples, holding about 0.85-10 million cryopreserved PBMC, were thawed before DNA extraction was carried out. The assay used was immunoSEQ (version v3.0), run at survey level. Clones were sequenced by immunoSEQ multiplex PCR, and TCRdb holds only the in-frame ones, with some missing. The table lists around 15,000 clones, approximately 94% of them singletons, with about 4.5% in the top ten. The CDR3 totals 15 residues. With V trimmed by 6 bases and J by 3 bases, 7 bases remained unmatched. Germline V gives CDR1 MDHEN, CDR2 SYDVKM.

This sequence originates from a woman between 45 and 65 years old with HIV. The chain links TRBV28 to TRBJ2-7; 11 nucleotides align to TRBD1. The source material was unsorted PBMCs, sampled 6 to 6.5 years after starting antiretroviral therapy. This CDR3 reads CASSIPGQGDYEQYF. The CDR3 DNA sequence: TGTGCCAGCAGCATCCCGGGACAGGGGGACTACGAGCAGTACTTC.